This T cell receptor beta chain was sequenced in a study of shared clonotypes between healthy human individuals. This CDR3 is built from 14 residues. Germline V CDR1 and CDR2: MNHNY, SVGAGI (reference sequence). V was clipped by 0 bases and J by 5 bases, with 8 bases between them. Replicate PCRs run on sorted subsets employed around 200 ng DNA, around 27,000 T cell genomes. Original handling: Because ImmunoSEQ provided only junction sequences with no quality scores, the filtering differed. Libraries were prepared by immunoSEQ multiplex PCR; TCRdb keeps only in-frame clonotypes and omits some of them. The D gene and trimming were derived from the DNA, and the V and J assignments and clone size from that table. This sample has 950,000 to 1,300,000 clones, with about 75% found just once. Study-wide results and caveats: The study found roughly 5% of naive CD4 clonotypes shared across a handful of donors.

With respect to this clone: Antigen: not known.

The split of CD4+ cells yielded CD45RA+ naive and CD45RA-negative memory subsets. The clonotype was recovered from a man aged 18 to 30 in good health. The source material was memory CD4+ T cells sorted from blood. Regarding subset: CD45RA-negative fraction. V is TRBV6-6 and J is TRBJ2-4, with D possibly matching TRBD2 (7 bases). Written as DNA, the CDR3 is TGTGCCAGCAGTTACTCGCGGGGGCAAAACATTCAGTACTTC. It yields the protein CASSYSRGQNIQYF.